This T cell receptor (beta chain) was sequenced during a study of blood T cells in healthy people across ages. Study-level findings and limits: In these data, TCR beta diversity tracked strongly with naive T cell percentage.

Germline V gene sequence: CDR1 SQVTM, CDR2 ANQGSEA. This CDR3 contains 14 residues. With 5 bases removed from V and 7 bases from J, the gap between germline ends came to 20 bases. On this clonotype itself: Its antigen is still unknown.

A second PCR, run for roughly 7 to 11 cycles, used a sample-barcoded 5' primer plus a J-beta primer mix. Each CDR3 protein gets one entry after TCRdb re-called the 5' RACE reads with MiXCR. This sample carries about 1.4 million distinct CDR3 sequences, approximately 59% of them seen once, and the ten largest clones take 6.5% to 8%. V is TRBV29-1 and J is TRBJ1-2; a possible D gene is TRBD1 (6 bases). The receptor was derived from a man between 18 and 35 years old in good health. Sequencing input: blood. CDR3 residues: CSVLAHAGDSGYTF. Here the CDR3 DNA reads TGCAGCGTTTTAGCTCATGCAGGGGATAGTGGCTACACCTTC.